This TCR beta chain was identified in a study of blood T cell repertoires in COVID-19. Across the whole study: Both acute and convalescent COVID-19 samples were obtained from the United States, Italy and Spain. The cDNA or gDNA used as material had been derived from T cells, B-cell-depleted T cells, or PBMCs.

The CDR3 sequence is 14 residues long. Germline-derived CDR1 and CDR2 are MDHEN and SYDVKM. The V end was cut by 7 bases, the J end by 4 bases, with 14 bases between. Original methodology: Quantification of nucleated cells was approximated via reference gene primer amplification. Produced via immunoSEQ multiplex PCR; TCRdb's table is partial and in-frame only. That table gives V, J and clone size, and the DNA gave D and trimming. Of 47,000 or so clones detected, 80% to 90% appear once; the ten largest clones hold around 2.8%. The source of this sequence is a woman aged 55-75 years with acute or convalescent COVID-19. The V and J genes are TRBV28 and TRBJ1-5; no firm D call. The sample taken for sequencing was peripheral blood. CDR3 coding DNA: TGTGCCAGCAATCCCAGTCTCGGGAATCAGCCCCAGCATTTT. Protein: CASNPSLGNQPQHF. Variable domain in full (rest from reference TRBV28 and TRBJ1-5): DVKVTQSSRYLVKRTGEKVFLECVQDMDHENMFWYRQDPGLGLRLIYFSYDVKMKEKGDIPEGYSVSREKKERFSLILESASTNQTSMYLCASNPSLGNQPQHFGDGTRLSIL.